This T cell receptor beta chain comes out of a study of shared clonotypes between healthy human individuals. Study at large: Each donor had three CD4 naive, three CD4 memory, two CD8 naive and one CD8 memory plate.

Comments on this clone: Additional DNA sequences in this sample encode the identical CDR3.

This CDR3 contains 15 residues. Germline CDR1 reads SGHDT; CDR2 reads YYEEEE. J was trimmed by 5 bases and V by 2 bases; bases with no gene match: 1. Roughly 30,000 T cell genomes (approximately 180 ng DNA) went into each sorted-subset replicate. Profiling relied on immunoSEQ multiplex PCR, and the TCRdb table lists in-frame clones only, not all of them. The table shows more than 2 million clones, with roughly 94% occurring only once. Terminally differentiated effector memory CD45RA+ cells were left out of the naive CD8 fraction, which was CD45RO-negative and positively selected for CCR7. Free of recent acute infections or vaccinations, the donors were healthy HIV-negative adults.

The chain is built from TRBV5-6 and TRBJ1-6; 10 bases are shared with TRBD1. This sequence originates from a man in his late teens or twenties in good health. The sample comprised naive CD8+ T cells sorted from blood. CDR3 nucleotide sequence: TGTGCCAGCAGCTTTGGGACAGGGGATAATTCACCCCTCCACTTT. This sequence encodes CASSFGTGDNSPLHF.